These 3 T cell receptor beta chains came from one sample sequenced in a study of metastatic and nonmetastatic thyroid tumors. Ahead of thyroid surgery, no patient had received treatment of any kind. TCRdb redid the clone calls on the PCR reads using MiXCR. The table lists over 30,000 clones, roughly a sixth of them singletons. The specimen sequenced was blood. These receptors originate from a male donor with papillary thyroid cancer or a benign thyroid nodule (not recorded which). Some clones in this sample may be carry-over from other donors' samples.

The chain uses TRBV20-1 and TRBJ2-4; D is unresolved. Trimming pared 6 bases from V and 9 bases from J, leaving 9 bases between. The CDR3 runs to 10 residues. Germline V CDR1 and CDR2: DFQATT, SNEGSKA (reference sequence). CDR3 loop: CSAQSGIQYF. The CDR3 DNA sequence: TGCAGTGCCCAGTCAGGCATTCAGTACTTC.

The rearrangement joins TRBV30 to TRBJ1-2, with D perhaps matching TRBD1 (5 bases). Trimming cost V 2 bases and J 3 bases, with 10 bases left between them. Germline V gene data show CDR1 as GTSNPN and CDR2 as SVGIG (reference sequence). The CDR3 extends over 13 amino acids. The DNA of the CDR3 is TGTGCCTGGAGTCTAGGCAGGGACTATGGCTACACCTTC. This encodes CAWSLGRDYGYTF.

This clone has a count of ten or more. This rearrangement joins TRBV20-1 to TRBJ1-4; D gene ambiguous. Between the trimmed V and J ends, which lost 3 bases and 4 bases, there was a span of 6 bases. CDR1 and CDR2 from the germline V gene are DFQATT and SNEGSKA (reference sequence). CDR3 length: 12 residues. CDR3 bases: TGCAGTGCTAGGGGCGGTAATGAAAAACTGTTTTTT. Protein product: CSARGGNEKLFF.